These 25 T cell receptor beta chains came from one sample sequenced in a study of cytomegalovirus exposure and HLA in healthy donors (dated by TCRdb to 2016 to 2017). The method was the immunoSEQ multiplex PCR assay. The immuneACCESS repertoire file appears here via TCRdb, limited to in-frame rearrangements. These files lack a portion of the clones; in checked studies, under half of the deficit traces to unresolved V genes, and the cause of the others is not known. The sample table shows 95,000 to 150,000 clones, and around 96% are seen once. The ten biggest clones cover 1.5% to 2% of the sample. Sequencing used PBMCs. These TCRs come from a man aged 18 to 30 in good health and CMV-seronegative.

The V and J genes are TRBV15 and TRBJ2-3, with D possibly TRBD2 on 5 matching bases. The CDR3 covers 15 residues. The ends were cut back, 3 bases at V and 2 bases at J, with 12 bases in the middle. Germline assignment: CDR1 LNHNV and CDR2 YYDKDF (reference sequence). The DNA for the CDR3 is TGTGCCACCAGCAGGGTGGATAGCGACACAGATACGCAGTATTTT. It translates to CATSRVDSDTDTQYF.

The V call is TRBV7-6, the J call TRBJ2-1; unclear D gene. Germline-derived CDR1 and CDR2 are SGHVS and FNYEAQ. This CDR3 is 14 amino acids long. The V and J ends lost 1 base and 7 bases respectively, with 11 bases between them. The CDR3 bases are TGTGCCAGCAGCTTAGTTGTCCAGTCGAATGAGCAGTTCTTC. The encoded protein is CASSLVVQSNEQFF.

V and J are TRBV7-9 and TRBJ2-3; possible D gene TRBD2, 6 bases. Germline CDR1 and CDR2: SEHNR and FQNEAQ (reference sequence). The length of the CDR3 is 12 residues. V was cut by 3 bases and J by 6 bases, with 7 bases left in between. The CDR3 loop reads CASSFGGDTQYF. The CDR3, as DNA: TGTGCCAGCAGCTTTGGGGGGGATACGCAGTATTTT.

The chain is built from TRBV29-1 and TRBJ2-7, with a possible D match to TRBD1 (6 bases). Germline values: CDR1 SQVTM, CDR2 ANQGSEA. Between the trimmed V and J ends, which lost 4 bases and 2 bases, there was a span of 12 bases. This CDR3 is built from 13 residues. CDR3: CSVAPGQTYEQYF. The CDR3 coding sequence is TGCAGCGTTGCGCCGGGACAAACCTACGAGCAGTACTTC.

The chain couples TRBV28 to TRBJ2-7; 7 bases agree with TRBD1. Germline trimming cut 2 bases from V and 7 bases from J; bases unmatched to any gene: 11. Per the germline V gene, CDR1 is MDHEN and CDR2 is SYDVKM. This CDR3 spans 15 amino acids. CDR3 bases: TGTGCCAGCAGTTTACGAGACAGGGAGTATAGGGAGCAGTACTTC. It specifies CASSLRDREYREQYF.

The chain employs TRBV4-3 and TRBJ2-2; TRBD2 is a possible D gene (6 bases). The V end lost 0 bases, the J end lost 0 bases, and 17 bases lay between the germline ends. Germline loops: CDR1 LGHNA, CDR2 YSLEER. The CDR3 totals 19 residues. CDR3 in amino acids: CASSQEAQGDFANTGELFF. CDR3 bases: TGCGCCAGCAGCCAAGAGGCCCAAGGGGACTTTGCGAACACCGGGGAGCTGTTTTTT.

A few counts support this clone. The chain is built from TRBV7-9 and TRBJ1-2; 7 positions match TRBD1. CDR1 is SEHNR, CDR2 FQNEAQ, per germline (reference sequence). CDR3 length: 13 residues. V lost 8 bases to trimming and J lost 6 bases; unmatched junction nucleotides: 9. The CDR3 bases are TGTGCCAGCCGACAGACAGGGACACATGGCTACACCTTC. Translating gives CASRQTGTHGYTF.

CDR3 sequence (DNA): TGTGCCAGCAGAACCGGACTAGCGGGAGGTACTGATACGCAGTATTTT. Protein sequence: CASRTGLAGGTDTQYF. This sequence joins TRBV28 and TRBJ2-3, with 14 bases that match TRBD2. CDR1 is MDHEN and CDR2 is SYDVKM in the germline V gene. This CDR3 has 16 amino acids. Trimming cost V 6 bases and J 6 bases; bases outside gene matches: 8.

This rearrangement joins TRBV5-6 to TRBJ2-7; no firm D call. CDR3 length: 17 residues. Germline V gene sequence: CDR1 SGHDT, CDR2 YYEEEE. With 0 bases removed from V and 0 bases from J, the gap between germline ends came to 16 bases. The chain's CDR3 is CASSLVSGIPSSYEQYF. The CDR3 DNA follows: TGTGCCAGCAGCTTGGTTTCTGGCATTCCAAGCTCCTACGAGCAGTACTTC.

The V gene is TRBV30, the J gene TRBJ2-3, with 13 bases fitting TRBD2. Germline CDR1 and CDR2: GTSNPN and SVGIG (reference sequence). V lost 4 bases, J lost 2 bases, and 6 bases stayed unmatched. This CDR3 has 16 residues. The CDR3: CAWTGTSGIATDTQYF. The CDR3 bases are TGTGCCTGGACAGGGACTAGCGGGATCGCCACAGATACGCAGTATTTT.

This chain uses TRBV21-1 with TRBJ2-7; the table's D call TRBD2 went unverified against the DNA. TRBV21-1 is given as a pseudogene. This CDR3 spans 18 amino acids. As DNA, the CDR3 is TGTGCCAGCAGCCAAAGAGAGGAGCGGGAGGGCCGGGCCTACGAGCAGTACTTC. As protein: CASSQREEREGRAYEQYF.

This clone was seen once. The CDR3 sequence: CASPKLDGRENTEAFF. Here the CDR3 DNA reads TGTGCCAGTCCTAAACTGGACGGGAGAGAGAACACTGAAGCTTTCTTT. The chain carries TRBV19 and TRBJ1-1; D is unclear. The germline V gene encodes CDR1 LNHDA and CDR2 SQIVND (reference sequence). Trimming removed 8 bases at V and 1 base at J, with 20 bases between. This CDR3 region has 16 residues. The whole variable domain, remainder taken from reference TRBV19 and TRBJ1-1, is DGGITQSPKYLFRKEGQNVTLSCEQNLNHDAMYWYRQDPGQGLRLIYYSQIVNDFQKGDIAEGYSVSREKKESFPLTVTSAQKNPTAFYLCASPKLDGRENTEAFFGQGTRLTVV.

The V gene is TRBV27, the J gene TRBJ2-3; D remains unclear. This CDR3 is 13 amino acids long. The germline gives CDR1 MNHEY, CDR2 SMNVEV (reference sequence). Deletions cut 5 bases from V and 4 bases from J, with 10 bases between. The CDR3 DNA is TGTGCCAGCAGTCCGGGTTCCCCAGATACGCAGTATTTT. Its protein is CASSPGSPDTQYF.

The chain recombines TRBV7-3 with TRBJ2-1; a weak D match, TRBD2 (5 bases). The germline gives CDR1 SGHTA, CDR2 FQGTGA. V dropped 5 bases and J dropped 0 bases, with 11 bases sitting between them. The CDR3 totals 15 residues. This chain's CDR3 is CASSQRMSSYNEQFF. The CDR3 DNA sequence: TGTGCCAGCAGCCAGCGGATGAGCTCCTACAATGAGCAGTTCTTC.

The rearrangement links TRBV9 to TRBJ2-7, with D perhaps TRBD1 (6 bases). Per germline, CDR1 SGDLS and CDR2 YYNGEE. The CDR3 loop spans 14 amino acids. Trimming shortened V by 0 bases and J by 2 bases, and 9 bases separated the two germline ends. DNA for the CDR3: TGTGCCAGCAGCGTAGGACAGGAGACCTACGAGCAGTACTTC. This encodes CASSVGQETYEQYF.

The gene calls are TRBV2 and TRBJ1-1; a possible D gene is TRBD1 (6 bases). Trimming took off 11 bases at V and 5 bases at J, with 15 bases between the two ends. Germline-derived CDR1 and CDR2 are SNHLY and FYNNEI. The CDR3 contains 12 residues. CDR3 amino acids: CASNRATTEAFF. The CDR3 DNA is TGTGCCTCAAACAGGGCCACGACTGAAGCTTTCTTT.

The chain combines TRBV27 with TRBJ2-3, with D uncertain. Trimming removed 3 bases from V and 6 bases from J, with 16 bases in between. The CDR3 consists of 15 residues. Germline loops: CDR1 MNHEY, CDR2 SMNVEV (reference sequence). The CDR3 sequence is CASSFEAQALDTQYF. The CDR3 coding sequence is TGTGCCAGCAGTTTCGAGGCGCAAGCCCTTGATACGCAGTATTTT.

The chain combines TRBV11-3 with TRBJ2-4, with 7 bases that match TRBD2. In germline, CDR1 is SGHNT, CDR2 YENEEA. This CDR3 region has 17 residues. V lost 0 bases, J lost 6 bases, and 11 bases stayed unmatched. Written as DNA, the CDR3 is TGTGCCAGCAGCTTAGAGGGCGGGAGCGCCTTCGGAAACATTCAGTACTTC. It encodes CASSLEGGSAFGNIQYF. The variable domain in full, completed from reference TRBV11-3 and TRBJ2-4, reads EAGVVQSPRYKIIEKKQPVAFWCNPISGHNTLYWYLQNLGQGPELLIRYENEEAVDDSQLPKDRFSAERLKGVDSTLKIQPAELGDSAVYLCASSLEGGSAFGNIQYFGAGTRLSVL.

This chain connects TRBV27 to TRBJ1-1; D uncertain. Germline CDR1 MNHEY, CDR2 SMNVEV (reference sequence). The CDR3 is 12 residues long. Trimming cost V 2 bases and J 6 bases, with 7 bases left between them. CDR3 residues: CASSLRGAEAFF. CDR3 DNA: TGTGCCAGCAGTTTACGGGGTGCTGAAGCTTTCTTT.

The genes are TRBV19 and TRBJ1-2, with 8 bases that match TRBD1. Germline V gene lookup returns CDR1 LNHDA and CDR2 SQIVND (reference sequence). V shed 3 bases and J 4 bases; nucleotides not matched to a gene: 7. The CDR3 length is 15 residues. Written as DNA, the CDR3 is TGTGCCAGTAGTATTCCAGGACAGGGCCGCTATGGCTACACCTTC. Residues: CASSIPGQGRYGYTF.

The CDR3 bases are TGTGCCAGCAGCGGGGCGGGACAGTCTAACTATGGCTACACCTTC. It is translated as CASSGAGQSNYGYTF. This rearrangement joins TRBV4-2 to TRBJ1-2; 7 nucleotides agree with TRBD1. V lost 5 bases and J lost 0; bases outside the gene matches: 6. The CDR3 spans 15 residues. CDR1 is LGHNA and CDR2 is YNFKEQ in the germline V gene.

This sequence joins TRBV9 and TRBJ2-1, with D possibly TRBD1 on 6 matching bases. CDR1 and CDR2 (germline): SGDLS, YYNGEE. Trimming removed 0 bases at V and 7 bases at J, with 14 bases between. The CDR3 runs 15 residues. This CDR3 reads CASSVEPGHPNEQFF. DNA of the CDR3: TGTGCCAGCAGCGTAGAACCGGGACACCCGAATGAGCAGTTCTTC.

The chain joins TRBV9 to TRBJ2-2, with D possibly TRBD2 on 6 matching bases. The germline V gene encodes CDR1 SGDLS and CDR2 YYNGEE. Trimming removed 0 bases at V and 0 bases at J, with 9 bases between. This CDR3 has 16 residues. The CDR3: CASSVVGGANTGELFF. In DNA form, the CDR3 reads TGTGCCAGCAGCGTAGTCGGGGGAGCGAACACCGGGGAGCTGTTTTTT. The full variable domain, completed using reference TRBV9 and TRBJ2-2, is DSGVTQTPKHLITATGQRVTLRCSPRSGDLSVYWYQQSLDQGLQFLIQYYNGEERAKGNILERFSAQQFPDLHSELNLSSLELGDSALYFCASSVVGGANTGELFFGEGSRLTVL.

V and J are TRBV7-9 and TRBJ2-2; 7 bases map to TRBD2. J lost 1 base, V lost 4 bases, and 3 bases had no gene match. Germline V CDR1 and CDR2: SEHNR, FQNEAQ (reference sequence). This CDR3 is built from 15 residues. This CDR3 is CASSSLAGNTGELFF. The CDR3 bases are TGTGCCAGCAGCTCCTTAGCGGGGAACACCGGGGAGCTGTTTTTT.

The chain joins TRBV11-3 to TRBJ2-1; D perhaps matches TRBD2 (6 bases). There are 15 residues in the CDR3. Trimming left V 5 bases short and J 10 bases short, with 21 bases between. Looked up from germline, CDR1 is SGHNT and CDR2 is YENEEA. The CDR3 DNA reads TGTGCCAGCAGCCGGTTTAGCGGTGGCGAGAGGGAGCAGTTCTTC. This translates into CASSRFSGGEREQFF.